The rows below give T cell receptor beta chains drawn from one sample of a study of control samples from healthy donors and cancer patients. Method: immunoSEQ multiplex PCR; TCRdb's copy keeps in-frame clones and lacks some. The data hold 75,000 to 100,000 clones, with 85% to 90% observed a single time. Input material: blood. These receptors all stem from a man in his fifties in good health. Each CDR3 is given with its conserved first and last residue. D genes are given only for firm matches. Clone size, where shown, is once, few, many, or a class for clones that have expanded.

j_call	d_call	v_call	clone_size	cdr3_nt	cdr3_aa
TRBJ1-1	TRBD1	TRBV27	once	TGTGCCAGCAGTTCGAACAGGGGGCGGACTGAAGCTTTCTTT	CASSSNRGRTEAFF
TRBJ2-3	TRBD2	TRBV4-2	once	TGTGCCAGCAGCCAAGATCGAGGCCTAGCGGGGGGTAGCGGCACAGATACGCAGTATTTT	CASSQDRGLAGGSGTDTQYF
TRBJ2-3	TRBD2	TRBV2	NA	TGTGCCAGCAGTGAGGGGACTAGCAGAACAGATACGCAGTATTTT	CASSEGTSRTDTQYF
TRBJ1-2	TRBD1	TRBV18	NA	TGTGCCAGCTCACGAGTCTCCGGACAGGGAACTTCCAACTATGGCTACACCTTC	CASSRVSGQGTSNYGYTF
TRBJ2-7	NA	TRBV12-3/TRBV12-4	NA	TGTGCCAGCAGTTTATCGGGGCAGTACGAGCAGTACTTC	CASSLSGQYEQYF
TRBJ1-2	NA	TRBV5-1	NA	TGCGCCAGCAGCTTGGAGGGCAAACGTGGCTACACCTTC	CASSLEGKRGYTF
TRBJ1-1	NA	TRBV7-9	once	TGTGCCAGCAGCTTAGGGTTCGGCCTGAACACTGAAGCTTTCTTT	CASSLGFGLNTEAFF
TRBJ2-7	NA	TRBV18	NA	TGTGCCAGCTCACCATTCAGGGTGGGGGAGCAGTACTTC	CASSPFRVGEQYF
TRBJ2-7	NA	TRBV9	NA	TGTGCCAGCAGCGTAGTTGGGACGGGATCCTACGAGCAGTACTTC	CASSVVGTGSYEQYF
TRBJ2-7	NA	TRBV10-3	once	TGTGCCATGGGAAGACGCGAGCCCCCCTACGAGCAGTACTTC	CAMGRREPPYEQYF
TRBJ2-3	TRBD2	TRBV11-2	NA	TGTGCCAGCAGCTTAGATCGGGGGACTACCACAGATACGCAGTATTTT	CASSLDRGTTTDTQYF
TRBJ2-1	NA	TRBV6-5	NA	TGTGCCACCAGGGATCAGGGCAATGAGCAGTTCTTC	CATRDQGNEQFF
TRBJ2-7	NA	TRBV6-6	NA	TGTGCCAGCAACCTCCAGGCAGGGTACGAGCAGTACTTC	CASNLQAGYEQYF
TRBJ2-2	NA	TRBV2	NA	TGTGCCAGCAGTGAAGCTGTAGAGGTGGCCGGGGAGCTGTTTTTT	CASSEAVEVAGELFF
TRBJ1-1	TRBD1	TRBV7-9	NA	TGTGCCAGCAGCGACAGGGTTGACACTGAAGCTTTCTTT	CASSDRVDTEAFF
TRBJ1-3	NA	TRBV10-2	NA	TGCGCCAGCACTGAGAAGAGGGGGTCCGAAAACACCATATATTTT	CASTEKRGSENTIYF
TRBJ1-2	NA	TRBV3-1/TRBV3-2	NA	TGTGCCAGCAGCCAAGCTATGGGTCTGGGTGGCTACACCTTC	CASSQAMGLGGYTF
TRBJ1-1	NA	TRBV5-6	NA	TGTGCCAGCAGCCCGAACTCCAGGGCCTTGGGGACTGAAGCTTTCTTT	CASSPNSRALGTEAFF
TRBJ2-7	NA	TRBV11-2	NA	TGTGCCAGCAGCTTAGGAGGCCTCGAGCAGTACTTC	CASSLGGLEQYF
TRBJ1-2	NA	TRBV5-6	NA	TGTGCCAGCAGCTTGTGGCAAGTCGGTGGCTACACCTTC	CASSLWQVGGYTF
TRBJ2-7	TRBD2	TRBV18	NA	TGTGCCAGCTCACTCCGGGGGGGCCGCGACGAGCAGTACTTC	CASSLRGGRDEQYF
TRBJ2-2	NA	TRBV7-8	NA	TGTGCCAGCAGCCAGAGGCAGGTTGGGGAGCTGTTTTTT	CASSQRQVGELFF
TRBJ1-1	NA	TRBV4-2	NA	TGTGCCAGCAGTTTAGAGGGCATCACTGAAGCTTTCTTT	CASSLEGITEAFF
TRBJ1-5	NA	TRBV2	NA	TGTGCCAGCAGTGTGGGGAGGGATAGCAATCAGCCCCAGCATTTT	CASSVGRDSNQPQHF
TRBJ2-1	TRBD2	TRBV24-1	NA	TGTGCCACCAGTGATCCGGGACTAGCGGGGGTCACTAACAATGAGCAGTTCTTC	CATSDPGLAGVTNNEQFF